These T cell receptor beta chains were read from a single sample in a study of CD4+ T cells in melanoma. Generated by immunoSEQ multiplex PCR, the TCRdb table keeps only in-frame clones and is missing some. The data contain 40,000 to 50,000 clones, 89% of them singletons. Input material: peripheral blood. The receptors originated from a human donor with melanoma. Both conserved end residues are part of each CDR3.

TRBJ1-4 | TRBV29-1 | CSVEPRSSGEKLFF
TRBJ2-1 | TRBV11-3 | CASSRGLAGDTRQFF
TRBJ2-3 | TRBV10-1 | CASSIGSRDTQYF
TRBJ2-7 | TRBV5-1 | CASSLGTATGTYEQYF
TRBJ1-5 | TRBV27 | CASSLPGYQHF
TRBJ2-2 | TRBV28 | CASSFVGELFF
TRBJ2-1 | TRBV27 | CASGVQGSYEQFF
TRBJ2-2 | TRBV28 | CASSFPDRAGELFF
TRBJ2-1 | TRBV13 | CASSFGYNEQFF
TRBJ2-2 | TRBV6-6 | CASSLAGGDTGELFF
TRBJ2-3 | TRBV5-1 | CASFRNTGTTDTQYF
TRBJ2-1 | TRBV28 | CASSLWPSEQFF
TRBJ2-7 | TRBV7-9 | CAITPGPSYEQYF
TRBJ2-7 | TRBV7-2 | CASSFGQGWSAYEQYF
TRBJ1-2 | TRBV28 | CASSLSRMAYGYTF
TRBJ1-5 | TRBV5-6 | CASSWGWGQPQHF
TRBJ1-2 | TRBV19 | CASRSQENYGYTF
TRBJ1-5 | TRBV27 | CASSTLSGGPQHF
TRBJ1-2 | TRBV7-2 | CASSHGTASLGGYTF
TRBJ1-1 | TRBV18 | CASSPPGNTEAFF
TRBJ2-2 | TRBV2 | CARERQSNTGELFF
TRBJ2-1 | TRBV2 | CASKPMGNEQFF
TRBJ2-5 | TRBV11-2 | CASSLGRGQETQYF
TRBJ1-2 | TRBV4-1 | CASSSPSVYGYTF
TRBJ2-5 | TRBV27 | CASSLYGAGETQYF
TRBJ1-6 | TRBV5-4 | CASSLSFGRSSYNSPLHF
TRBJ1-6 | TRBV7-9 | CASSLTVFNSPLHF
TRBJ1-3 | TRBV6-1 | CASRRQASGNTIYF
TRBJ2-3 | TRBV7-2 | CASAEQGGTDTQYF
TRBJ2-7 | TRBV6-6 | CASCNPTSEVYF
TRBJ1-4 | TRBV5-1 | CASSVGTGDEKLFF
TRBJ1-1 | TRBV11-2 | CASSLLVRTEAFF
TRBJ1-1 | TRBV10-3 | CAISGRGAGANTEAFF
TRBJ2-3 | TRBV7-7 | CASSLGGPSTDTQYF
TRBJ2-5 | TRBV12-2 | CASRLVPAGQETQYF
TRBJ1-2 | TRBV9 | CASSVEQGLYGYTF
TRBJ2-5 | TRBV7-2 | CASSLEWGGETQYF
TRBJ1-4 | TRBV30 | CAWAKGTGDEKLFF
TRBJ2-7 | TRBV7-9 | CASSLVGGSPLSYEQYF
TRBJ1-6 | TRBV10-3 | CAISEGTVASPLHF
TRBJ2-2 | TRBV11-1 | CASSLTQANTGELFF
TRBJ1-6 | TRBV28 | CASSLALGRSPLHF
TRBJ1-2 | TRBV20-1 | CSARAGDGYTF
TRBJ1-3 | TRBV7-3 | CASSPGNSGNTIYF
TRBJ1-1 | TRBV20-1 | CSAVKGDAFF
TRBJ2-7 | TRBV5-1 | CASSLQGPGDYEQYF
TRBJ2-3 | TRBV5-4 | CASRTSGGSTDTQYF
TRBJ1-2 | TRBV6-6 | CASSVQKEGYGYTF
TRBJ2-7 | TRBV6-5 | CASSYSPYEQYF
TRBJ1-5 | TRBV21-1 | CASSKAIVSNQPQHF
TRBJ2-1 | TRBV6-1 | CASRGGGSSNEQFF
TRBJ2-1 | TRBV7-3 | CASSLDPGGGERSYNEQFF
TRBJ1-2 | TRBV21-1 | CASSKEAGTEDGYTF